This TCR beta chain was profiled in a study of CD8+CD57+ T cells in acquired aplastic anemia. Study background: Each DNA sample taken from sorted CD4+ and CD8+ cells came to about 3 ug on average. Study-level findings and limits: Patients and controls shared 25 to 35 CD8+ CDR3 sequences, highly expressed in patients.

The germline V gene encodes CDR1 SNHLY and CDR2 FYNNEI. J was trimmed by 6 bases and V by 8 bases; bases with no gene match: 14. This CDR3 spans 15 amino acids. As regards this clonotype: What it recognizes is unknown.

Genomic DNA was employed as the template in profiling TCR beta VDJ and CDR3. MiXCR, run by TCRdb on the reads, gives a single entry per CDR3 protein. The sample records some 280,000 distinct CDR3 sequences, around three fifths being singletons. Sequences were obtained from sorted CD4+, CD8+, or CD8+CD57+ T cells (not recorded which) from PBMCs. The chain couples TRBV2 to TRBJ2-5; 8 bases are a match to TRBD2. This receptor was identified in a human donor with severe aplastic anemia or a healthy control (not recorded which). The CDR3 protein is CASLHSGTWSQTQYF. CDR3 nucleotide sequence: TGTGCCAGCCTTCATAGCGGGACATGGTCTCAGACCCAGTACTTC.